Listed below are T cell receptor beta chains from one sample, sequenced in a study of shared clonotypes between healthy human individuals. Sequencing used immunoSEQ multiplex PCR; TCRdb keeps in-frame clones, though not all of them. The data contain some 2 million clones, approximately 95% of them seen just once; the ten biggest clones take up roughly 1.2%. What was sequenced was naive CD8+ T cells sorted from blood. These receptors were collected from a man between 18 and 29 years old in good health. CDR3s include the opening cysteine and the closing phenylalanine or tryptophan. The D gene is left open where the match is weak. Not all rows give a size; the values are once, few, many and, for expanded clones, a class.

clone size	D gene	J gene	V gene	CDR3 DNA	CDR3 protein
.	.	TRBJ2-5	TRBV6-5	TGTGCCAGCAGTTACAACGCGGGGCCCTCGGAGACCCAGTACTTC	CASSYNAGPSETQYF
.	.	TRBJ1-2	TRBV4-1	TGCGCCAGCAGCCAAGATTCCGGGACCCTATGGTATGGCTACACCTTC	CASSQDSGTLWYGYTF
.	TRBD1	TRBJ2-7	TRBV5-6	TGTGCCAGCAGCCAGACAGGGAGCTCCTACGAGCAGTACTTC	CASSQTGSSYEQYF
.	TRBD2	TRBJ2-2	TRBV19	TGTGCCAGTAGTACTGGACTAGCCGGGGAGCTGTTTTTT	CASSTGLAGELFF
.	.	TRBJ2-5	TRBV29-1	TGCAGCGTTGAAAGGTACCAAGAGACCCAGTACTTC	CSVERYQETQYF
.	.	TRBJ1-1	TRBV7-8	TGTGCCAGCAGCTTCGTAAACAGGGTCTCTGAAGCTTTCTTT	CASSFVNRVSEAFF
.	.	TRBJ1-1	TRBV9	TGTGCCAGCAGCCTGGGACAAGCGAACACTGAAGCTTTCTTT	CASSLGQANTEAFF
few	.	TRBJ1-6	TRBV15	TGTGCCACCAGCAGAGATAGGATGAATTCACCCCTCCACTTT	CATSRDRMNSPLHF
.	.	TRBJ2-1	TRBV4-3	TGCGCCAGCAGCCAAGGGGTCTATGAGCAGTTCTTC	CASSQGVYEQFF
.	.	TRBJ1-2	TRBV27	TGTGCCAGCAGTTTTCTCCAGGGATCAGGTGGCTACACCTTC	CASSFLQGSGGYTF
.	TRBD2	TRBJ2-3	TRBV7-9	TGTGCCAGCAGCACTAGCGGGAGGGCCGTTTCGGCAGATACGCAGTATTTT	CASSTSGRAVSADTQYF
.	TRBD1	TRBJ2-7	TRBV7-9	TGTGCCAGCAGCCACAGGGGGTCCCCCTACGAGCAGTACTTC	CASSHRGSPYEQYF
.	.	TRBJ2-3	TRBV6-4	TGTGCCAGCAGTCGGGACTCCGCTCGCACAGATACGCAGTATTTT	CASSRDSARTDTQYF
.	.	TRBJ1-3	TRBV19	TGTGCCAGTAGCGGACAGCCAGTACACTCTGGAAACACCATATATTTT	CASSGQPVHSGNTIYF
.	.	TRBJ2-7	TRBV9	TGTGCCAGCACCCCAGGGGGGGGGATCCCCTACGAGCAGTACTTC	CASTPGGGIPYEQYF
.	TRBD1	TRBJ2-2	TRBV11-2	TGTGCCAGCAGCTCCCGGGACAGGGCTACCACCGGGGAGCTGTTTTTT	CASSSRDRATTGELFF
.	.	TRBJ2-5	TRBV6-5	TGTGCCAGCAGTTACAACGCAGGGTTGTGGGAGACCCAGTACTTC	CASSYNAGLWETQYF
.	.	TRBJ2-1	TRBV10-2	TGCGCCAGCAGTGAGGTGGGTAATGAGCAGTTCTTC	CASSEVGNEQFF
.	.	TRBJ2-5	TRBV28	TGTGCCAGCAGCCTCCCCTCCGGGGAGTACCAAGAGACCCAGTACTTC	CASSLPSGEYQETQYF
.	TRBD2	TRBJ2-1	TRBV27	TGTGCCAGCAGTCCCGCTAGCGGGAAAGCCAATGAGCAGTTCTTC	CASSPASGKANEQFF
.	TRBD1	TRBJ1-5	TRBV6-1	TGTGCCAGCATCCCAGGGGGATTATCCCCCAGCCCCCAGCATTTT	CASIPGGLSPSPQHF
once	TRBD2	TRBJ2-7	TRBV19	TGTGCCAGTAGTACTTTAGCGGGAGTGTACGAGCAGTACTTC	CASSTLAGVYEQYF
.	.	TRBJ2-3	TRBV6-1	TGTGCCACCTCGGAGTATACGCAGTATTTT	CATSEYTQYF
.	.	TRBJ1-5	TRBV6-5	TGTGCCAGCAGTACAACAGAGTATAGCAATCAGCCCCAGCATTTT	CASSTTEYSNQPQHF
.	TRBD1	TRBJ2-7	TRBV25-1	TGTGCCAGCAGTGAGGTAGGACAGGGGGCATACGAGCAGTACTTC	CASSEVGQGAYEQYF
.	.	TRBJ1-1	TRBV19	TGTGCCAGTAGCTTTTCCGTCACACAGAACACTGAAGCTTTCTTT	CASSFSVTQNTEAFF
.	.	TRBJ2-7	TRBV4-3	TGCGCCAGCAGCCAAGATCTTCGCCACGAGCAGTACTTC	CASSQDLRHEQYF
.	.	TRBJ2-1	TRBV29-1	TGCAGCGTTGAGAAAATTGTAGTAGGGGTGGGGAACAATGAGCAGTTCTTC	CSVEKIVVGVGNNEQFF
once	.	TRBJ2-2	TRBV5-6	TGTGCCAGCAGCTTGTTCCCCGCCCAGGGAGGCACCGGGGAGCTGTTTTTT	CASSLFPAQGGTGELFF
.	.	TRBJ2-7	TRBV10-1	TGCGCCAGCAGTGAGTCGAGAGGGGACTGGTCCGAGCAGTACTTC	CASSESRGDWSEQYF
.	.	TRBJ1-1	TRBV10-2	TGCGCCAGCAGTGAGTGGGGCGGTGAAGCTTTCTTT	CASSEWGGEAFF
.	TRBD1	TRBJ2-7	TRBV6-5	TGTGCCAGCAGTTACTCCGGGACAGTAGCCTACGAGCAGTACTTC	CASSYSGTVAYEQYF
once	TRBD2	TRBJ2-3	TRBV4-1	TGCGCCAGCAGCCAAGAAGAGGGACTAGCGGGGGTACGAGGCACAGATACGCAGTATTTT	CASSQEEGLAGVRGTDTQYF
.	TRBD1	TRBJ2-3	TRBV7-9	TGTGCCAGCAGCTCAGCACAGGGGGCATCAGATACGCAGTATTTT	CASSSAQGASDTQYF
.	.	TRBJ2-5	TRBV28	TGTGCCAGCAGTTTAGCGGGGGCCGGGGAGGACGAGACCCAGTACTTC	CASSLAGAGEDETQYF
once	.	TRBJ2-1	TRBV7-3	TGTGCCAGCAGCACACATAGCAGGGACCACAATGAGCAGTTCTTC	CASSTHSRDHNEQFF
.	.	TRBJ1-5	TRBV21-1	TGTGCCAGCAGCAAAGCGCGGGGGGCTGGACAGAATCAGCCCCAGCATTTT	CASSKARGAGQNQPQHF
once	TRBD1	TRBJ1-2	TRBV6-5	TGTGCCAGCAGTTACGTTTTGACAGGGGACTATGGCTACACCTTC	CASSYVLTGDYGYTF
.	.	TRBJ2-6	TRBV27	TGTGCCAGCCGGGTCTCTGGGGCCAACGTCCTGACTTTC	CASRVSGANVLTF
once	TRBD1	TRBJ1-2	TRBV13	TGTGCCAGCAGCTTCCCTTACGACAGGGATTCTGGCTACACCTTC	CASSFPYDRDSGYTF
.	.	TRBJ2-1	TRBV9	TGTGCCAGCAGCGTAGAACCCCTAGACGTGTACAATGAGCAGTTCTTC	CASSVEPLDVYNEQFF
.	.	TRBJ1-2	TRBV7-9	TGTGCCAGCAGCCATCCCGGCGATGGCTACACCTTC	CASSHPGDGYTF
once	TRBD2	TRBJ2-7	TRBV7-9	TGTGCCAGCAGCCGGGCGAGCGGGAGCGTCTCCTACGAGCAGTACTTC	CASSRASGSVSYEQYF
.	.	TRBJ2-7	TRBV19	TGTGCCAGTAGTATATCGGCGGGGTACGAGCAGTACTTC	CASSISAGYEQYF
.	.	TRBJ2-5	TRBV5-4	TGTGCCAGCAGCTTGGTGGAGAACCAAGAGACCCAGTACTTC	CASSLVENQETQYF
.	.	TRBJ2-4	TRBV4-3	TGCGCCAGCAGCCAATACGGGACCGAAAACATTCAGTACTTC	CASSQYGTENIQYF
.	TRBD1	TRBJ2-2	TRBV7-6	TGTGCCAGCAGCTCGACAGGGCCCGGGGAGCTGTTTTTT	CASSSTGPGELFF
.	TRBD2	TRBJ2-2	TRBV7-9	TGTGCCAGCAGCCCCCCTAGCGGGGCGAACACCGGGGAGCTGTTTTTT	CASSPPSGANTGELFF
.	TRBD1	TRBJ2-2	TRBV5-8	TGTGCCAGCAGCTCTTACCCAGGGGGTCACACCGGGGAGCTGTTTTTT	CASSSYPGGHTGELFF
.	TRBD2	TRBJ2-1	TRBV5-6	TGTGCCAGCAGCTTCGGGGGGGCCTACAATGAGCAGTTCTTC	CASSFGGAYNEQFF
.	.	TRBJ2-5	TRBV27	TGTGCCAGCAGTTGGACACACCAAGAGACCCAGTACTTC	CASSWTHQETQYF